The entry that follows covers one TCR beta chain sequence. This specimen belongs to a study of blood T cell repertoires in COVID-19. The V and J ends lost 5 bases and 8 bases, in that order; junction bases with no gene match: 9. Germline assignment: CDR1 PRHDT and CDR2 FYEKMQ (reference sequence). The CDR3 runs 15 residues. In the original workflow: The assay estimated nucleated cells by amplifying reference gene primers. Measured with immunoSEQ multiplex PCR; TCRdb has only the in-frame clones, and not every one. That table supplies the V and J calls and clone size; D and trimming were determined from the DNA. The sample lists more than 200,000 clones, approximately 87% seen once, with around 2.2% in the top ten.

J is TRBJ2-1 and V is TRBV13; TRBD2 agrees at 10 bases. The TCR originated in a woman in her forties or fifties with acute or convalescent COVID-19. The sequenced sample consisted of peripheral blood. This CDR3 is CASSLLAGENHEQFF. CDR3 bases: TGTGCCAGCAGCCTCCTAGCGGGAGAAAATCATGAGCAGTTCTTC. Variable domain in full (rest from reference TRBV13 and TRBJ2-1): AAGVIQSPRHLIKEKRETATLKCYPIPRHDTVYWYQQGPGQDPQFLISFYEKMQSDKGSIPDRFSAQQFSDYHSELNMSSLELGDSALYFCASSLLAGENHEQFFGPGTRLTVL.